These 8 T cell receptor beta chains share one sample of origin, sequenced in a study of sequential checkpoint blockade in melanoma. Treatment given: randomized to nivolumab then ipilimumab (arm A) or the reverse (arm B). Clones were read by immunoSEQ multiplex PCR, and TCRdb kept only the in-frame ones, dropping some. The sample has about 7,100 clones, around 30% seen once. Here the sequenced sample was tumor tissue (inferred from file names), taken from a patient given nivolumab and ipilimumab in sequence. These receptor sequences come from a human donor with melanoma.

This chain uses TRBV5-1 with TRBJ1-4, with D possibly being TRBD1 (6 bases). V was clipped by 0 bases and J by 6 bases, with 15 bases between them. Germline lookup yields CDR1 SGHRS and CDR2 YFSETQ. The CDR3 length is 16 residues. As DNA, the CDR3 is TGCGCCAGCAGCTTGGGGGTGCAGGGGATGGATGAAAAACTGTTTTTT. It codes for CASSLGVQGMDEKLFF.

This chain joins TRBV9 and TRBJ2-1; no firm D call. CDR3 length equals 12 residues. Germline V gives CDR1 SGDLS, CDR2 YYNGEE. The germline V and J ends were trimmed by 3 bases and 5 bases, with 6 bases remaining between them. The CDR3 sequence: CASSDTHNEQFF. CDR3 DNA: TGTGCCAGCAGCGACACCCACAATGAGCAGTTCTTC. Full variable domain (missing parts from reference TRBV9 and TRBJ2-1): DSGVTQTPKHLITATGQRVTLRCSPRSGDLSVYWYQQSLDQGLQFLIQYYNGEERAKGNILERFSAQQFPDLHSELNLSSLELGDSALYFCASSDTHNEQFFGPGTRLTVL.

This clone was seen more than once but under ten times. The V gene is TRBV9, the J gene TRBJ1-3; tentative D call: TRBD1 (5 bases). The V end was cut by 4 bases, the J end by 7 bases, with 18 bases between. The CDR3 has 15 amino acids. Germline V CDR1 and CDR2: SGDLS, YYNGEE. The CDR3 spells CASSQGAGEGNTIYF. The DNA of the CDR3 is TGTGCCAGCAGCCAAGGGGCGGGAGAAGGGAACACCATATATTTT.

The DNA for the CDR3 is TGCAGCGCCGATGTAGTGTGGGGTCTACAAGAGACCCAGTACTTC. Its translation is CSADVVWGLQETQYF. This chain joins TRBV29-1 and TRBJ2-5; D call uncertain. The CDR3 contains 15 residues. The germline CDR1 and CDR2 sequences are SQVTM and ANQGSEA. Trimming stripped 7 bases from V and 2 bases from J, with 20 bases between.

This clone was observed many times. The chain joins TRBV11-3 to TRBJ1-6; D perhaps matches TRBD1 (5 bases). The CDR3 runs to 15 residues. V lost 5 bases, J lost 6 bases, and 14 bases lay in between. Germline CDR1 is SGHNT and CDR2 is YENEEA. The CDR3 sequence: CASSPPRDGNSPLHF. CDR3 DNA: TGTGCCAGCAGCCCCCCTCGGGACGGTAATTCACCCCTCCACTTT. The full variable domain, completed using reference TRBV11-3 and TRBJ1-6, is EAGVVQSPRYKIIEKKQPVAFWCNPISGHNTLYWYLQNLGQGPELLIRYENEEAVDDSQLPKDRFSAERLKGVDSTLKIQPAELGDSAVYLCASSPPRDGNSPLHFGNGTRLTVT.

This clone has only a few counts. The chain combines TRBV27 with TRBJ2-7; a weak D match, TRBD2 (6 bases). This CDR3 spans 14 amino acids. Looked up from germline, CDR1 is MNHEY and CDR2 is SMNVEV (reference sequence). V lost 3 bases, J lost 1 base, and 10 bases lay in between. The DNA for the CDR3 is TGTGCCAGCAGTTTTAGCGGTTCGTCCTACGAGCAGTACTTC. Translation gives CASSFSGSSYEQYF.

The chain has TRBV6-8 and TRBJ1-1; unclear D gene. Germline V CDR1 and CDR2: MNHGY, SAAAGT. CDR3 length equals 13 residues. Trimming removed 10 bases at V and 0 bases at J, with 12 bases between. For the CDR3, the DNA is TGTGCCACCGAAGGACTGATGAACACTGAAGCTTTCTTT. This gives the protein CATEGLMNTEAFF.

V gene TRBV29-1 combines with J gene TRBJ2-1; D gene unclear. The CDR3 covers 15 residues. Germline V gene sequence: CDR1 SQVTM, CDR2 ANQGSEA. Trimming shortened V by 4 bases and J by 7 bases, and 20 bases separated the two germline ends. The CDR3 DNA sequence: TGCAGCGTTGGGGTGAGAGGTGTATTGAGGAATGAGCAGTTCTTC. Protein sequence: CSVGVRGVLRNEQFF.